This T cell receptor (beta chain) was observed in a study of T cells in localized non-small cell lung cancer. Profiled with immunoSEQ multiplex PCR; TCRdb holds only in-frame clones, not every one. The sample contains around 40,000 clones, around 86% of which appear only once. The CDR3 is made up of 13 amino acids. V trimming: 6 bases; J trimming: 5 bases; junction bases outside the gene matches: 5. The germline V gene has CDR1 SQVTM and CDR2 ANQGSEA. Sequencing used peripheral blood, obtained before any cancer treatment. The chain combines TRBV29-1 with TRBJ2-1; 9 nucleotides align to TRBD2. The sequence was obtained from a man between 40 and 75 years old with stage I lung adenocarcinoma. The CDR3 sequence: CSVRREGNNEQFF. CDR3 bases: TGCAGCGTCAGGCGGGAGGGTAACAATGAGCAGTTCTTC.